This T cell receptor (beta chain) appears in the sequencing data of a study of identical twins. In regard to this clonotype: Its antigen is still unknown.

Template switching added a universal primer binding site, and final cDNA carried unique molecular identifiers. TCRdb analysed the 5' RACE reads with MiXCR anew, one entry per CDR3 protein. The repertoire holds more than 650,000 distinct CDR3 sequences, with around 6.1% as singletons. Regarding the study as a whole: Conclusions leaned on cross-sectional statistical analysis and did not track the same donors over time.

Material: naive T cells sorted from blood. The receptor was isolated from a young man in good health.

CDR3 residues: CSVTGAGETQYF. DNA of the CDR3: TGCAGCGTGACAGGAGCCGGGGAGACCCAGTACTTC. The chain has TRBV29-1 and TRBJ2-5; D is possibly TRBD1 (6 bases). The CDR3 extends over 12 amino acids. V was trimmed by 6 bases and J by 5 bases, leaving 13 bases between them. CDR1 and CDR2 (germline): SQVTM, ANQGSEA.